This entry lists 15 T cell receptor beta chains sequenced from one sample in a study of early T cells in non-severe SARS-CoV-2 infection. One entry per CDR3 protein, called by TCRdb with MiXCR from the 5' RACE reads. The data hold roughly 99,000 distinct CDR3 sequences, with approximately 12% observed a single time. Material: whole blood. The origin of the receptors is an adult who was a healthcare worker with PCR-confirmed SARS-CoV-2 infection or an uninfected control (not recorded which).

This clonotype was recorded a few times. This chain connects TRBV28 to TRBJ2-7; TRBD2 matches 8 bases. The CDR3 totals 15 residues. V shed 5 bases, J shed 3 bases, and the junction held 9 bases outside the gene matches. Germline V lookup: CDR1 MDHEN, CDR2 SYDVKM. The CDR3 protein is CASSPRSGGHYEQYF. The CDR3, as DNA: TGTGCCAGCAGTCCCCGCAGCGGGGGACACTACGAGCAGTACTTC.

This clonotype was seen at least ten times. The chain is built from TRBV5-1 and TRBJ2-6; D remains ambiguous. The CDR3 consists of 13 residues. Per the germline V gene, CDR1 is SGHRS and CDR2 is YFSETQ. The ends were cut back, 7 bases at V and 0 bases at J, with 5 bases in the middle. The chain's CDR3 is CASGDSGANVLTF. For the CDR3, the DNA is TGCGCCAGCGGGGACTCTGGGGCCAACGTCCTGACTTTC.

This clonotype was observed at least ten times. The V gene is TRBV7-2, the J gene TRBJ1-2; D gene ambiguous. Germline lookup yields CDR1 SGHTA and CDR2 FQGNSA. The CDR3 has 15 residues. V was trimmed by 1 base and J by 1 base, leaving 10 bases between them. CDR3 protein: CASSLDMGINYGYTF. CDR3 bases: TGTGCCAGCAGCTTAGACATGGGGATTAACTATGGCTACACCTTC.

This clonotype was detected ten times or more. Here the CDR3 reads CASSLQGGREYF. Here the CDR3 DNA reads TGTGCCAGCAGTTTGCAAGGCGGGAGGGAGTACTTC. The chain is built from TRBV28 and TRBJ2-5; the match to TRBD2 covers 9 bases. The germline V gene has CDR1 MDHEN and CDR2 SYDVKM. This CDR3 contains 12 residues. The junction had 5 bases not matched to a gene; V was cut back by 3 bases and J by 12 bases. The full variable domain, its missing parts supplied by reference TRBV28 and TRBJ2-5, is DVKVTQSSRYLVKRTGEKVFLECVQDMDHENMFWYRQDPGLGLRLIYFSYDVKMKEKGDIPEGYSVSREKKERFSLILESASTNQTSMYLCASSLQGGREYFGPGTRLLVL.

This clonotype was found a few times. V gene TRBV12-2 combines with J gene TRBJ2-1; the D segment call TRBD2 is taken from the table without a DNA check. TRBV12-2 is shown as a pseudogene. This CDR3 has 15 residues. The CDR3: CASRNRASGYNEQFF. CDR3 sequence (DNA): TGTGCAAGTCGCAATCGGGCTAGCGGCTACAATGAGCAGTTCTTC.

Worth noting for this clonotype: The junction departs from germline at one end; a sequencing error may be responsible. The V call is TRBV7-8, the J call TRBJ2-5; D gene unclear. Per germline, CDR1 SGHVS and CDR2 FQNEAQ. The CDR3 loop spans 14 amino acids. CDR3 coding DNA: TGTGTCAGCCGCCCTCCCTGGGCGCCAGAGACCCAGTACTTC. Residues: CVSRPPWAPETQYF.

This clonotype was recorded a few times. The chain employs TRBV7-9 and TRBJ2-7; D gene unclear. This CDR3 spans 12 amino acids. The V end lost 4 bases, the J end lost 6 bases, and 10 bases lay between the germline ends. Germline V CDR1 and CDR2: SEHNR, FQNEAQ (reference sequence). CDR3 sequence reads: CASSSSISEQYF. Here the CDR3 DNA reads TGTGCCAGCAGCTCGTCAATCAGCGAGCAGTACTTC. Complete variable domain (other parts from reference TRBV7-9 and TRBJ2-7): DTGVSQNPRHKITKRGQNVTFRCDPISEHNRLYWYRQTLGQGPEFLTYFQNEAQLEKSRLLSDRFSAERPKGSFSTLEIQRTEQGDSAMYLCASSSSISEQYFGPGTRLTVT.

This clonotype was seen a few times. The rearrangement links TRBV18 to TRBJ2-7, with unresolved D. The CDR3 extends over 12 amino acids. V was shortened by 7 bases and J by 5 bases, with 12 bases between the two germline ends. Germline V gene lookup returns CDR1 KGHSH and CDR2 LQKENI. The CDR3 DNA reads as TGTGCCAGCTTGAACCCCAAGAACGAGCAGTACTTC. It yields the protein CASLNPKNEQYF.

The chain carries TRBV28 and TRBJ1-5; 12 bases match TRBD1. Germline V gene lookup returns CDR1 MDHEN and CDR2 SYDVKM. The CDR3 sequence is 16 residues long. V gave up 2 bases and J gave up 6 bases; unmatched junction bases: 5. The CDR3 sequence is CASSLTGTGGLQPQHF. DNA of the CDR3: TGTGCCAGCAGTTTAACCGGGACAGGGGGCCTTCAGCCCCAGCATTTT.

V is TRBV11-2 and J is TRBJ1-5, with D unclear. This CDR3 comprises 12 residues. V gave up 4 bases and J gave up 6 bases, with 7 bases separating them. CDR1 is SGHAT, CDR2 FQNNGV, per germline. The CDR3 loop reads CASSSLTQPQHF. The CDR3 nucleotides read TGTGCCAGCAGCTCGCTAACTCAGCCCCAGCATTTT.

This clonotype was seen more than once but under ten times. The genes are TRBV11-2 and TRBJ2-1; no clear D. CDR3 length: 13 amino acids. V was shortened by 5 bases and J by 4 bases, with 9 bases between the two germline ends. Germline CDR1 and CDR2: SGHAT and FQNNGV. The CDR3, as DNA: TGTGCCAGCAGCCCACGGGTTTACAATGAGCAGTTCTTC. This sequence encodes CASSPRVYNEQFF.

At least ten counts were recorded for this clonotype. The chain carries TRBV7-9 and TRBJ2-7, with no clear D. There are 12 residues in the CDR3. V lost 3 bases and J 6 bases, leaving 9 bases between the germline ends. The V gene's germline CDR1 is SEHNR and CDR2 FQNEAQ (reference sequence). The chain's CDR3 is CASSFVDGEQYF. The CDR3 nucleotides read TGTGCCAGCAGCTTCGTCGACGGCGAGCAGTACTTC. Full variable domain (rest looked up from reference TRBV7-9 and TRBJ2-7): DTGVSQNPRHKITKRGQNVTFRCDPISEHNRLYWYRQTLGQGPEFLTYFQNEAQLEKSRLLSDRFSAERPKGSFSTLEIQRTEQGDSAMYLCASSFVDGEQYFGPGTRLTVT.

With respect to this clonotype: This could be a read error, since a much larger clone is one nucleotide away. The genes are TRBV12-3 or TRBV12-4 and TRBJ2-5; D call uncertain. Trimming removed 6 bases from V and 5 bases from J, with 7 bases in between. The CDR3 is 11 residues long. CDR3 residues: CASSSIETQYF. As DNA, the CDR3 is TGTGCCAGCAGCTCGATCGAGACCCAGTACTTC.

This clonotype was detected a few times. The rearrangement links TRBV29-1 to TRBJ2-5; TRBD1 agrees at 9 bases. Trimming took 4 bases from V and 2 from J; bases not matched to a gene: 5. The CDR3 spans 14 residues. The germline gives CDR1 SQVTM, CDR2 ANQGSEA. In nucleotides, the CDR3 is TGCAGCGTTGCTAGACAGGGGGGACAAGAGACCCAGTACTTC. Protein: CSVARQGGQETQYF.

This clonotype was detected many times. The J gene is TRBJ2-1, the V gene TRBV11-2, with 9 bases lining up with TRBD2. Germline loops: CDR1 SGHAT, CDR2 FQNNGV. CDR3 length: 15 residues. J gave up 0 bases and V 5 bases, and 2 bases lay outside the gene matches. This CDR3 is CASSRSGSSYNEQFF. DNA of the CDR3: TGTGCCAGCAGCCGTAGCGGGAGCTCCTACAATGAGCAGTTCTTC.